This T cell receptor beta chain is from a study of blood T cell repertoires in COVID-19. Overall study context: PBMCs, B-cell-depleted T cells, or T cells were the source of the cDNA or gDNA that made up the material.

Trimming cost V 8 bases and J 5 bases, with 12 bases left between them. There are 11 residues in the CDR3. Germline CDR1 is SQVTM and CDR2 is ANQGSEA. Data came from immunoSEQ multiplex PCR; TCRdb stores just in-frame clones and leaves some out. The sample includes approximately 250,000 clones, 86% of them seen just once. Sequenced material: peripheral blood. The source of this sequence is an elderly woman with COVID-19, enrolled during active disease. The rearrangement joins TRBV29-1 to TRBJ1-2; no definite D call. The CDR3 spells CSMGREYGYTF. The CDR3 coding sequence is TGCAGCATGGGAAGGGAGTATGGCTACACCTTC.